The rows below give T cell receptor beta chains drawn from one sample of a study of CD8 T cells in ankylosing spondylitis. Via MiXCR, TCRdb re-called the 5' RACE reads, giving one row per CDR3 protein. The table shows a few hundred thousand distinct CDR3 sequences, with 11% occurring only once. Sequencing was performed on blood, either unsorted or a sorted T cell fraction (not recorded which). These receptors were obtained from a female donor with ankylosing spondylitis or in good health (not recorded which). Both conserved end residues are trimmed from each CDR3. Fields, in order: V gene, D gene, J gene, CDR3 protein. A D gene is named only where the DNA matches it firmly.

>TRBV5-1|-|TRBJ2-3
ASSPTGFSTDTQY
>TRBV20-1|TRBD2|TRBJ2-1
SATEVAGVGNEQF
>TRBV3-1|TRBD2|TRBJ2-1
ASSPRTSGIEQF
>TRBV27|TRBD2|TRBJ2-7
ASSLVGLAGGPYEQY
>TRBV5-1|-|TRBJ2-5
ASSTGRQETQY
>TRBV12-3/TRBV12-4|-|TRBJ2-2
ASSLFGSSTGELF
>TRBV7-6|TRBD1|TRBJ2-5
ASSNPGTDQETQY
>TRBV5-1|-|TRBJ1-1
ASSLVQGALNTEAF
>TRBV20-1|-|TRBJ2-2
SASFIGGANTGELF
>TRBV20-1|-|TRBJ1-2
SAREQSYGYT
>TRBV29-1|TRBD2|TRBJ2-5
SVVRGEETQY
>TRBV7-9|-|TRBJ2-5
ASSLSGQETQY
>TRBV27|-|TRBJ2-1
ASSTGLGTYNEQF
>TRBV20-1|TRBD2|TRBJ2-1
SARSSGGHSSYNEQF
>TRBV3-1|-|TRBJ1-5
ASSSQNSNQPQH
>TRBV12-3/TRBV12-4|-|TRBJ2-2
ASRPRSGTGELF
>TRBV6-1|-|TRBJ2-3
ASSSLRSGPSEDTQY
>TRBV29-1|-|TRBJ2-5
SVDAAETQY
>TRBV16|-|TRBJ2-3
ASSHTSLADTQY
>TRBV2|-|TRBJ2-1
ASIGPAEQF
>TRBV5-1|-|TRBJ2-7
ASTLGTSAHEQY
>TRBV6-5|TRBD1|TRBJ2-7
ASSYPGQVTEQY
>TRBV11-2|-|TRBJ2-1
ASSLEPNNRPTLF
>TRBV12-3/TRBV12-4|-|TRBJ1-2
ACCLGPPEHGAVNYGYT
>TRBV7-9|-|TRBJ1-2
ASSLNRDYYT
>TRBV9|-|TRBJ1-2
ASSVKTGPLPSYGYT
>TRBV6-2/TRBV6-3|-|TRBJ2-7
ASSSRGHHEQY
>TRBV11-3|TRBD2|TRBJ2-1
ASSSTSGGFNEQF